This T cell receptor beta chain was recorded in a study of long-term antiretroviral therapy in people with HIV (dated by TCRdb to between 2021 and 2022). About the investigation overall: The earliest samples were collected about a decade before the 2015 WHO recommendation for immediate ART, when ART was typically delayed until CD4 counts fell. This retrospective serial study examined whether starting ART and sustained HIV suppression were associated with changes in the composition and diversity of the TRB repertoire in peripheral blood. A total of 192 cryopreserved PBMC samples were contributed to the cohort by 30 adults with confirmed HIV infection, with samples collected serially over a mean of around 6 years (range 1-12). About 35% of the 30 participants with HIV were female. No cross-contamination during QIAcube processing turned up in test extractions that ran a monoclonal T-cell line alongside 30 or so polyclonal samples.

What the authors observed across the whole study: Compared with controls, HIV repertoires had narrower CDR3 length ranges, and the network structure pointed to an antigen-experienced repertoire that shifted only slightly toward naive after ART. Limited PBMC availability meant only the TCR beta chain was sequenced, without alpha chain pairing. Starting ART was linked to a significant rise in TRB diversity, yet even with long-term ART the diversity remained significantly lower than in transplant donor controls. The samples were dated from the mid-2000s to the late 2010s, and the ART regimens that were used may be less effective than current ART regimens. Expanded TRB clones identified before ART initiation dominated the repertoire across all time points, though the dominance fluctuated and decreased in many PLHIV after ART. Inferences about post-ART repertoire changes were limited because no data were available on ART adherence, viral resistance or therapy changes. Because cell numbers in pre-ART samples were limited, unsorted PBMC were profiled instead of sorted CD4+ and CD8+ T cells.

Inclusion was restricted to participants for whom at least one PBMC sample before ART initiation and at least two post-ART samples were available. Every participant with HIV received treatment in the United States of America. Cryopreserved samples of about 1-10 million PBMC were thawed and washed before DNA extraction. At the time of the earliest PBMC sample, participants with HIV were aged between roughly 20 and 54 years. PBMC samples were contributed by each participant from 1-4 timepoints before ART initiation and 2-8 timepoints after ART initiation, with a median of 7 samples. For every participant, serial HIV viral load, CD4+ T-cell count, ART history and demographic data were obtained. Genomic DNA was extracted from unsorted PBMC with a Qiagen kit on a QIAcube, with processing performed in batches of 12 samples. In regard to this clone: Its recognized antigen is unknown. Base qualities were left out, and no much larger clone turns up one base away.

Counted from cysteine to phenylalanine, this CDR3 has 12 amino acids. Left in the record is the CDR3 DNA by itself, 36 bases read in frame from the first base. According to the germline V gene (reference sequence), CDR1 reads LNHNV and CDR2 reads YYDKDF. Relative to germline, V is missing 5 bases and J is missing 10 bases, with 5 bases of the junction outside any gene match. The immunoSEQ hsTCRB v3.0 assay was used at survey level resolution for TRB variable region sequencing. The targeted TRB sequencing depth was about 35,000-55,000 T-cell genomes per sample. TRB libraries were pooled and sequenced on an Illumina MiSeq using a v3 150-cycle kit. For the original study's pipeline: Repertoire analysis was performed in R inside a reproducible Nextflow workflow that covered QC, data transformation and analysis. LymphoSeq2, an R package for exploring AIRR-Seq data, was used to implement the custom analyses. Four samples that produced fewer than 5000 total TRB sequences were removed, so 200 or so HIV repertoires were analyzed. Of the roughly 180 retained HIV repertoires, under 65 were collected before and approximately 130 after ART initiation. Each repertoire was downsampled to 5000 TRB nucleotide sequences, and summary statistics were averaged across 100 downsampling iterations. Only TRB sequences with CDR3 regions of at least seven amino acids were retained for analysis. Diversity was measured with a Shannon entropy-derived clonality score and the Gini coefficient. In repertoire networks, the top 5000 CDR3 amino acid sequences were linked whenever an edit distance of one separated two sequences. For TRB CDR3 amino acid sequences, GLIPH2 was used to predict antigen specificity groups and MHC restriction. To flag known associations with CMV, EBV, HIV or tissue antigens, CDR3 amino acid sequences were compared against VDJdb and McPAS-TCR. Pre-ART, post-ART and control groups were compared with Wilcoxon signed-rank tests and Holm-Bonferroni correction. In its TCRdb copy, this immuneACCESS table keeps in-frame sequences only and misses some clones. Where compared with another copy, unresolved V genes explain less than half of these, and the others have no known cause. The V and J calls and clone size are taken from that table; D and trimming were inferred from the DNA. In this sample the table shows about 11,000 clones, less than 80% of which occur a single time. Around 20% of the sample is held by the ten biggest clonotypes.

The clonotype originates from a man younger than 40 with HIV. The material sequenced was unsorted PBMCs, taken at the start of antiretroviral therapy, before treatment. The sequence is built from TRBV15 and TRBJ2-3; 8 central nucleotides agree with TRBD2. The CDR3 amino acid sequence is: CATSSGGVAQYF. The nucleotides are TGTGCCACCAGCTCCGGGGGGGTTGCGCAGTATTTT.